This entry lists 23 T cell receptor beta chains sequenced from one sample in a study of response to subunit inactivated influenza vaccine. A single record per CDR3 protein comes from TCRdb applying MiXCR to the RT-PCR reads. The sample carries approximately 480,000 distinct CDR3 sequences, roughly 9.7% recorded once. Sequences were derived from PBMCs from blood, sampled 45 days after vaccination. The receptors stem from a middle-aged man who received an inactivated influenza vaccine.

The chain combines TRBV2 with TRBJ1-5; D is unclear. The CDR3 runs 16 residues. V was pared by 3 bases and J by 6 bases, with 18 bases between. Germline V gene lookup returns CDR1 SNHLY and CDR2 FYNNEI. CDR3 nucleotide sequence: TGTGCCAGCAGTGATTGGCAGAGAGAGCAAAGTCAGCCCCAGCATTTT. Its protein product is CASSDWQREQSQPQHF.

The genes are TRBV5-1 and TRBJ2-3, with 10 bases that match TRBD2. Germline CDR1 SGHRS, CDR2 YFSETQ. This CDR3 is built from 17 residues. The trim removed 2 bases at V and 0 bases at J, leaving 6 bases unmatched. The CDR3, as DNA: TGCGCCAGCAGCTTCCTACTAGCGGGGCTTAGCACAGATACGCAGTATTTT. It codes for CASSFLLAGLSTDTQYF.

There are a few counts of this clonotype. The gene calls are TRBV7-2 and TRBJ2-3, with TRBD2 matching 7 bases. J lost 4 bases, V lost 0 bases, and 10 bases had no gene match. The CDR3 is made up of 17 amino acids. The germline V gene encodes CDR1 SGHTA and CDR2 FQGNSA. Written as DNA, the CDR3 is TGTGCCAGCAGCTTAGCAATTCGCGGGAGTGGGGCAGATACGCAGTATTTT. Translated: CASSLAIRGSGADTQYF. The complete variable domain, with remaining parts taken from reference TRBV7-2 and TRBJ2-3, reads GAGVSQSPSNKVTEKGKDVELRCDPISGHTALYWYRQSLGQGLEFLIYFQGNSAPDKSGLPSDRFSAERTGGSVSTLTIQRTQQEDSAVYLCASSLAIRGSGADTQYFGPGTRLTVL.

The J gene is TRBJ2-2, the V gene TRBV6-1; D may be TRBD1 or TRBD2 (6 bases each). The ends were cut back, 6 bases at V and 6 bases at J, with 20 bases in the middle. CDR1 is MNHNS, CDR2 SASEGT, per germline. This CDR3 has 16 amino acids. The chain's CDR3 is CASSSDTGAGSGELFF. The CDR3 DNA follows: TGTGCCAGCAGCTCCGACACGGGGGCGGGGTCCGGGGAGCTGTTTTTT.

The sample holds a few counts of this clonotype. The rearrangement links TRBV2 to TRBJ2-4; no reliable D call. Germline lookup yields CDR1 SNHLY and CDR2 FYNNEI. Trimming left V 7 bases short and J 0 bases short, with 10 bases between. This CDR3 is built from 14 residues. The CDR3 sequence: CASIMPGAKNIQYF. The CDR3 bases are TGTGCCAGCATTATGCCCGGAGCCAAAAACATTCAGTACTTC.

Ten or more counts support this clonotype. The chain joins TRBV5-5 to TRBJ2-3; D not certain. The CDR3 extends over 12 amino acids. V lost 2 bases, J lost 4 bases, and 5 bases lay in between. Germline V gene data show CDR1 as SGHKS and CDR2 as YYEKEE (reference sequence). The CDR3 reads CASSFTPDTQYF. The CDR3 DNA reads TGTGCCAGCAGCTTCACTCCAGATACGCAGTATTTT. The whole variable domain, filled in from reference TRBV5-5 and TRBJ2-3, reads DAGVTQSPTHLIKTRGQQVTLRCSPISGHKSVSWYQQVLGQGPQFIFQYYEKEERGRGNFPDRFSARQFPNYSSELNVNALLLGDSALYLCASSFTPDTQYFGPGTRLTVL.

This clonotype has just a few counts. This chain connects TRBV10-2 to TRBJ1-4; no firm D call. In germline, CDR1 is WSHSY, CDR2 SAAADI. The CDR3 runs to 15 residues. V was trimmed by 2 bases and J by 7 bases, leaving 14 bases between them. The CDR3 reads CASSEPGLMGEKLFF. In DNA form, the CDR3 reads TGCGCCAGCAGTGAGCCCGGACTGATGGGTGAAAAACTGTTTTTT.

The genes are TRBV7-2 and TRBJ2-5, with TRBD2 matching 8 bases. Per the germline V gene, CDR1 is SGHTA and CDR2 is FQGNSA. V gave up 4 bases and J gave up 3 bases; unmatched junction bases: 7. This CDR3 region has 15 residues. CDR3: CASSSGGAPEETQYF. The DNA for the CDR3 is TGTGCCAGCAGCTCGGGGGGGGCCCCCGAAGAGACCCAGTACTTC.

The chain recombines TRBV6-2 or TRBV6-3 with TRBJ2-7; D might be TRBD1 (6 bases). The CDR3 covers 19 residues. The V end lost 4 bases, the J end lost 2 bases, and 27 bases lay between the germline ends. Germline V gene lookup returns CDR1 MNHEY and CDR2 SVGEGT. In DNA form, the CDR3 reads TGTGCCAGCAGTTCTCACGACCTCAACAGACAGGCTCTTACCTACGAGCAGTACTTC. Translation: CASSSHDLNRQALTYEQYF.

The rearrangement uses TRBV10-3 and TRBJ2-5; D may match TRBD1 or TRBD2 (6 bases each). The CDR3 is 13 residues long. Trimming took off 2 bases at V and 4 bases at J, with 8 bases between the two ends. Germline CDR1 is ENHRY and CDR2 is SYGVKD. In nucleotides, the CDR3 is TGTGCCATCAGTGAGGGAGGGGGAGAGACCCAGTACTTC. It yields the protein CAISEGGGETQYF.

This clonotype was observed a few times. V and J are TRBV20-1 and TRBJ1-3, with TRBD1 as a possible D gene (5 bases). The CDR3 spans 14 residues. Germline V CDR1 and CDR2: DFQATT, SNEGSKA (reference sequence). V lost 4 bases and J 0 bases, leaving 10 bases between the germline ends. CDR3 nucleotide sequence: TGCAGTGCTAACCTCAGGGACTCTGGAAACACCATATATTTT. It is translated as CSANLRDSGNTIYF.

Many counts were recorded for this clonotype. V and J are TRBV11-2 and TRBJ2-2; no reliable D call. Germline values: CDR1 SGHAT, CDR2 FQNNGV. CDR3 length equals 11 residues. Between the trimmed V and J ends, which lost 6 bases and 2 bases, there was a span of 1 base. The CDR3 DNA reads as TGTGCCAGCAGAAACACCGGGGAGCTGTTTTTT. Its translation is CASRNTGELFF.

V is TRBV7-2 and J is TRBJ2-3; 10 nucleotides match TRBD2. The J segment lost 2 bases and the V segment lost 5 bases, leaving 7 bases of the junction unmatched. Germline CDR1 and CDR2: SGHTA and FQGNSA. The CDR3 runs to 16 residues. The CDR3 DNA reads TGTGCCAGCAGCCCCCGGACTAGCGGACCCACAGATACGCAGTATTTT. This gives the protein CASSPRTSGPTDTQYF. The full variable domain, in which reference TRBV7-2 and TRBJ2-3 provide the parts outside the CDR3, is GAGVSQSPSNKVTEKGKDVELRCDPISGHTALYWYRQSLGQGLEFLIYFQGNSAPDKSGLPSDRFSAERTGGSVSTLTIQRTQQEDSAVYLCASSPRTSGPTDTQYFGPGTRLTVL.

This clonotype was observed a handful of times. The chain has TRBV6-5 and TRBJ2-7; D gene ambiguous. CDR3 length: 15 amino acids. Germline CDR1 reads MNHEY; CDR2 reads SVGAGI. V lost 0 bases to trimming and J lost 7 bases, with 16 bases between them. This CDR3 reads CASSYSSDGLKEQYF. CDR3 bases: TGTGCCAGCAGTTACTCGTCAGACGGCCTCAAGGAGCAGTACTTC.

This clonotype was seen many times. The chain has TRBV5-1 and TRBJ2-1; 7 bases align to TRBD1. Germline loops: CDR1 SGHRS, CDR2 YFSETQ. The CDR3 spans 15 residues. V lost 5 bases to trimming and J lost 7 bases; unmatched junction nucleotides: 12. CDR3 amino acids: CASSPGTVGWNEQFF. The CDR3 region has the DNA TGCGCCAGCAGTCCCGGGACAGTAGGCTGGAATGAGCAGTTCTTC.

This clonotype was found many times. This chain connects TRBV6-5 to TRBJ1-6; possible D gene TRBD1, 6 bases. The CDR3 is 16 amino acids. Germline values: CDR1 MNHEY, CDR2 SVGAGI. V was pared by 2 bases and J by 6 bases, with 14 bases between. The CDR3 spells CASSYGIGGRNSPLHF. Here the CDR3 DNA reads TGTGCCAGCAGTTACGGGATCGGGGGGCGTAATTCACCCCTCCACTTT.

V gene TRBV28 combines with J gene TRBJ1-3, with D tentatively TRBD1 (6 bases). Per germline, CDR1 MDHEN and CDR2 SYDVKM. This CDR3 comprises 15 residues. Trimming took off 6 bases at V and 0 bases at J, with 12 bases between the two ends. The CDR3 DNA follows: TGTGCCAGCAGGAAACAGGGCAGCTCTGGAAACACCATATATTTT. It codes for CASRKQGSSGNTIYF.

In its sample, this clonotype was seen once. An end of the junction does not agree with germline; a read error may underlie this. The rearrangement joins TRBV9 to TRBJ1-1, with unresolved D. The germline gives CDR1 SGDLS, CDR2 YYNGEE. The length of the CDR3 is 13 residues. CDR3 sequence: CASIVGFRLSAFF. The CDR3 DNA sequence: TGTGCCAGCATCGTAGGTTTTCGGCTGTCGGCTTTCTTT.

The chain has TRBV25-1 and TRBJ2-4; 12 positions match TRBD1. V shed 1 base and J 9 bases; nucleotides not matched to a gene: 4. This CDR3 has 15 residues. Germline-derived CDR1 and CDR2 are MGHDK and SYGVNS. CDR3 sequence (DNA): TGTGCCAGCAGTGAATTAGGGACAGGGGGCGTCATTCAGTACTTC. Protein: CASSELGTGGVIQYF.

The J gene is TRBJ2-7, the V gene TRBV12-3 or TRBV12-4, with 12 bases identical to TRBD2. The junction had 5 bases not matched to a gene; V was cut back by 5 bases and J by 3 bases. This CDR3 has 15 amino acids. In DNA form, the CDR3 reads TGTGCCAGCAGTGCCGGGACTAGCGGGCGCTACGAGCAGTACTTC. Residues: CASSAGTSGRYEQYF.

The table lists this clonotype with a few counts. The rearrangement uses TRBV3-1 and TRBJ2-5; possible D gene TRBD1, 6 bases. The CDR3 contains 14 residues. Germline V gives CDR1 LGHDT, CDR2 YNNKEL (reference sequence). The germline V and J ends were trimmed by 0 bases and 6 bases, with 11 bases remaining between them. CDR3 coding DNA: TGTGCCAGCAGCCAAGATTGGGGGCAAAAGACCCAGTACTTC. It codes for CASSQDWGQKTQYF.

V usage is TRBV7-2 and J usage is TRBJ1-4, with D perhaps matching TRBD1 (6 bases). V lost 0 bases and J 1 base, leaving 12 bases between the germline ends. This CDR3 has 17 amino acids. Germline-derived CDR1 and CDR2 are SGHTA and FQGNSA. CDR3 nucleotides: TGTGCCAGCAGCTTAGCGCCCAGGACAGTAACTAATGAAAAACTGTTTTTT. Translating gives CASSLAPRTVTNEKLFF.

The table lists this clonotype with many counts. The gene calls are TRBV10-1 and TRBJ1-2; D perhaps matches TRBD1 (5 bases). V was cut by 2 bases and J by 5 bases, with 9 bases left in between. Germline V lookup: CDR1 WNHNN, CDR2 SYGVQD (reference sequence). CDR3 length equals 13 residues. CDR3 DNA sequence: TGCGCCAGCAGTGAGGGAACAGGATATGGCTACACCTTC. It specifies CASSEGTGYGYTF.